These T cell receptor beta chains were read from a single sample in a study of T cells in Graves' hyperthyroidism and ophthalmopathy. TCRdb itself ran the multiplex PCR reads through MiXCR, one entry per CDR3 protein. The data hold hundreds of thousands of distinct CDR3 sequences, with over 12% observed a single time. Material: blood. These receptors all stem from a man aged 45-65 years with Graves' ophthalmopathy. CDR3s include the opening cysteine and the closing phenylalanine or tryptophan. D genes are given only for firm matches. Not every row has a clone size; where given, it reads once, few, many or a size class.

TRBJ2-1 | TRBD2 | 13 | TRBV28 | NA | TGTGCCAGCACCTCTAGCGGGAGCAATGAGCAGTTCTTC | CASTSSGSNEQFF
TRBJ1-4 | NA | 15 | TRBV12-3/TRBV12-4 | many | TGTGCCAGCAGTCTAAAGACAGGCACCTATGAAAAACTGTTTTTT | CASSLKTGTYEKLFF
TRBJ2-7 | NA | 14 | TRBV4-1 | many | TGCGCCAGCAGCCCGAGGGGGGGAGAGGACGAGCAGTACTTC | CASSPRGGEDEQYF
TRBJ2-3 | NA | 13 | TRBV9 | many | TGTGCCAGCACGGCGGGACGCACAGATACGCAGTATTTT | CASTAGRTDTQYF
TRBJ2-1 | NA | 13 | TRBV3-1 | many | TGTGCCAGCAGCCAAGAAGATGGAAGTCCCCCGTTCTTC | CASSQEDGSPPFF
TRBJ2-1 | TRBD2 | 17 | TRBV20-1 | NA | TGCAGTGCTAGACCACTGACGGGGGGATACTCCTACAATGAGCAGTTCTTC | CSARPLTGGYSYNEQFF
TRBJ1-1 | NA | 15 | TRBV24-1 | many | TGTGCCACCAGTAACGTACCGGGACGGATTACTGCAGCTTTCTTT | CATSNVPGRITAAFF
TRBJ2-2 | TRBD1 | 16 | TRBV5-8 | many | TGTGCCAGCAGCTTGTTGGCAGGGGGCTCCACCGGGGAGCTGTTTTTT | CASSLLAGGSTGELFF
TRBJ2-1 | NA | 11 | TRBV2 | many | TGTGCCAGCAGTTTAGGGTATGAGCAGTTCTTC | CASSLGYEQFF
TRBJ2-5 | TRBD1 | 14 | TRBV3-1 | NA | TGTACCAGCAGCCAAGGGACAGGAAAAGAGACCCAGTACTTC | CTSSQGTGKETQYF
TRBJ2-5 | TRBD2 | 14 | TRBV6-1 | many | TGTGCCAGCAGTGAACGGGGGGGCGCAGAGACCCAGTACTTC | CASSERGGAETQYF
TRBJ2-1 | NA | 12 | TRBV27 | many | TGTGCCAGCAAAGGTGGGGCCAATGAGCAGTTCTTC | CASKGGANEQFF
TRBJ2-5 | NA | 13 | TRBV7-9 | NA | TGTGCCAGCAGCTTTAACCGGCAAGAGACCCAGTACTTC | CASSFNRQETQYF
TRBJ1-2 | TRBD1 | 11 | TRBV30 | many | TGTGCCTGGGCCAGGGGGCCGGGCTACACCTTC | CAWARGPGYTF
TRBJ2-7 | NA | 13 | TRBV3-1 | many | TGTGCCAGCAGCCACGGACACCTCCGCGAGCAGTACTTC | CASSHGHLREQYF